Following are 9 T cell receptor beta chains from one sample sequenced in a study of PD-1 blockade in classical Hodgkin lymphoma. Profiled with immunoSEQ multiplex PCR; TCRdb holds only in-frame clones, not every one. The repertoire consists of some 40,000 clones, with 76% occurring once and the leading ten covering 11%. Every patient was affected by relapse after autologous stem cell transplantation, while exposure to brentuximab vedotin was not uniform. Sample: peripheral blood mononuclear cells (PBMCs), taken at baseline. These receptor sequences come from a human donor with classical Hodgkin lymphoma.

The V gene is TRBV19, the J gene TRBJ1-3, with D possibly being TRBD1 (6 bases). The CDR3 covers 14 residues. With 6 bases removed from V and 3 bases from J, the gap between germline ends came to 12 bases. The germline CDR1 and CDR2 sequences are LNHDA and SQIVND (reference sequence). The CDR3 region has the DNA TGTGCCAGTAGCACCGGGACAAATGGAAACACCATATATTTT. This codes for CASSTGTNGNTIYF.

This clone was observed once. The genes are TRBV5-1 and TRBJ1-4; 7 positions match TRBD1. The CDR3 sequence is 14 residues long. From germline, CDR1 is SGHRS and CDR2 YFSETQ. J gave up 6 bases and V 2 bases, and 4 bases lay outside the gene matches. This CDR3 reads CASSFRGEDEKLFF. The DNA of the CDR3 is TGCGCCAGCAGCTTCAGGGGGGAGGATGAAAAACTGTTTTTT.

In DNA form, the CDR3 reads TGTGCCAGCAGTGAATTTGACGGCAGGGGTTCTGGCTACACCTTC. Amino acid sequence: CASSEFDGRGSGYTF. The chain carries TRBV25-1 and TRBJ1-2, with D perhaps matching TRBD1 (6 bases). Germline CDR1 MGHDK, CDR2 SYGVNS. The CDR3 runs 15 residues. The V and J ends lost 1 base and 7 bases respectively, with 16 bases between them.

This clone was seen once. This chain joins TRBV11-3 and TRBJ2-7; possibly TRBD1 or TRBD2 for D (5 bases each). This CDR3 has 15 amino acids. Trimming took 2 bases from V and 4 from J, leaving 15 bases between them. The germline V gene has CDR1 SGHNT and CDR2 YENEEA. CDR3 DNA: TGTGCCAGCAGCTTAAAGAGTTTAGGGACGTACGAGCAGTACTTC. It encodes CASSLKSLGTYEQYF. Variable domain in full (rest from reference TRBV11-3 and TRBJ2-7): EAGVVQSPRYKIIEKKQPVAFWCNPISGHNTLYWYLQNLGQGPELLIRYENEEAVDDSQLPKDRFSAERLKGVDSTLKIQPAELGDSAVYLCASSLKSLGTYEQYFGPGTRLTVT.

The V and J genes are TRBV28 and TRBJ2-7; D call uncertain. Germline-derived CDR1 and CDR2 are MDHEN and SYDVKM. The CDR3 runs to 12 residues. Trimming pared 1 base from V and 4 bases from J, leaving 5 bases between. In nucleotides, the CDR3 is TGTGCCAGCAGTTTATTCCGATACGAGCAGTACTTC. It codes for CASSLFRYEQYF.

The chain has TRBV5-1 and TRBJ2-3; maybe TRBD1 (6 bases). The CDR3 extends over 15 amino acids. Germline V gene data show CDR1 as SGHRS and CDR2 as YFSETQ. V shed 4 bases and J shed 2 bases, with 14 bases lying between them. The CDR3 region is CASSPGQTPTDTQYF. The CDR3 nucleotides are TGCGCCAGCAGCCCTGGACAGACTCCCACAGATACGCAGTATTTT.

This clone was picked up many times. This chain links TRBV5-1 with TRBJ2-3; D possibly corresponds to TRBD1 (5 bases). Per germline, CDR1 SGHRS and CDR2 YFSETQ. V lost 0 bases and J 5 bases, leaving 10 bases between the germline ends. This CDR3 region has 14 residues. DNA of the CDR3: TGCGCCAGCAGCTTGGGCACAGGCAGAGATACGCAGTATTTT. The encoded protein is CASSLGTGRDTQYF.

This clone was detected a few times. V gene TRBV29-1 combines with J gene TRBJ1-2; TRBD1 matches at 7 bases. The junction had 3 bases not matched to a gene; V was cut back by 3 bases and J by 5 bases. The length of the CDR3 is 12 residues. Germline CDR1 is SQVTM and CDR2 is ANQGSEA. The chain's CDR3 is CSVEQTGYGYTF. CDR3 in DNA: TGCAGCGTTGAGCAGACAGGGTATGGCTACACCTTC.

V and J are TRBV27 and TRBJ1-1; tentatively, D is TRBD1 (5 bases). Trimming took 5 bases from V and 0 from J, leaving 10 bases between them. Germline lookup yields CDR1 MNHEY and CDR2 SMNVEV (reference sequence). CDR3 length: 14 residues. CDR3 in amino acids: CASSMGRLNTEAFF. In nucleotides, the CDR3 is TGTGCCAGCAGTATGGGACGGTTGAACACTGAAGCTTTCTTT.